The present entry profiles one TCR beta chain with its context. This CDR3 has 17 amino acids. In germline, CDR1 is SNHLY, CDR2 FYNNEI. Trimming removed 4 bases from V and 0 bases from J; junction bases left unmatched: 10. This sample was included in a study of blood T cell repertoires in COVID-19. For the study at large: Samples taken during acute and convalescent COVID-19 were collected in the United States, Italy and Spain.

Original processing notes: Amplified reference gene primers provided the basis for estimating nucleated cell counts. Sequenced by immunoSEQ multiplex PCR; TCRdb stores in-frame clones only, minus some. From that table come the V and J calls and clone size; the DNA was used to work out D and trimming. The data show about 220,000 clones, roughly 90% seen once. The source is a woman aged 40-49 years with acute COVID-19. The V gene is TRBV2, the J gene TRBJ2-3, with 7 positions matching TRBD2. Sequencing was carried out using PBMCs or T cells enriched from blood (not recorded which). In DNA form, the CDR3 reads TGTGCCAGCAGTGTAGGACTAGTACACTCTAGCACAGATACGCAGTATTTT. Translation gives CASSVGLVHSSTDTQYF.